These T cell receptor beta chains were read from a single sample in a study of blood T cell repertoires in COVID-19. Using immunoSEQ multiplex PCR, the repertoire was profiled, and TCRdb retains in-frame clones only, with some absent. Found here are roughly 200,000 clones, approximately 87% of them singletons; the top ten hold about 0.95%. Material for sequencing was peripheral blood. The receptors here all came from a woman aged 18 to 35 who had recovered from COVID-19. CDR3s include the opening cysteine and the closing phenylalanine or tryptophan. Fields, in order: clone size, J gene, V gene, D gene, CDR3 DNA, CDR3 protein. The D gene is left open where the match is weak. Expanded clones are given a class, and other clones once, few, many or no size at all.

-	TRBJ2-1	TRBV6-2/TRBV6-3	TRBD2	TGTGCCAGCAGTTGGGAGGGGTCCTACAATGAGCAGTTCTTC	CASSWEGSYNEQFF
-	TRBJ2-7	TRBV14	TRBD1	TGTGCCAGCAGCCAATCGAATAGCGGGACAGGGGTTGAGCAGTACTTC	CASSQSNSGTGVEQYF
-	TRBJ1-1	TRBV7-6	TRBD1	TGTGCCAGCAGCACCCGACAGGGGAGGACCACTGAAGCTTTCTTT	CASSTRQGRTTEAFF
-	TRBJ2-4	TRBV5-4	TRBD2	TGTGCCTGGGGACTAGCGGGGGTTTTAGCCAAAAACATTCAGTACTTC	CAWGLAGVLAKNIQYF
-	TRBJ2-6	TRBV5-1	-	TGCGCCAGCAGCTTGTCAAGCGCTGGGGCCAACGTCCTGACTTTC	CASSLSSAGANVLTF
-	TRBJ1-3	TRBV5-5	-	TGTGCCAGCAGCTTGGTGGGCAGAAGCTCTGGAAACACCATATATTTT	CASSLVGRSSGNTIYF
-	TRBJ2-2	TRBV6-5	TRBD1	TGTGCCAGCAGTCCCGGGACAGGGAACACCGGGGAGCTGTTTTTT	CASSPGTGNTGELFF
-	TRBJ2-1	TRBV27	-	TGTGCCAGCAGTCCCGACAGATACAATGAGCAGTTCTTC	CASSPDRYNEQFF
-	TRBJ2-2	TRBV18	TRBD1	TGTGCCAGCTCACCGCTAGGACAGGTGTTATCCGGGGAGCTGTTTTTT	CASSPLGQVLSGELFF
-	TRBJ2-6	TRBV7-3	TRBD1	TGTGCCAGCAGCTTACGGCCCCCGCCGGGACAGGTCCGCTCTGGGGCCAACGTCCTGACTTTC	CASSLRPPPGQVRSGANVLTF
-	TRBJ1-6	TRBV27	TRBD1	TGTGCCAGCAGTTCGTACAGGGGCACCTTAATGACCCTCCACTTT	CASSSYRGTLMTLHF
once	TRBJ2-1	TRBV24-1	-	TGTGCCACCAGTGACCCCGTGGGAGGAAGGTCCTACAATGAGCAGTTCTTC	CATSDPVGGRSYNEQFF
-	TRBJ2-3	TRBV12-3/TRBV12-4	-	TGTGCCAGCATCGGGGGCACAGATACGCAGTATTTT	CASIGGTDTQYF
-	TRBJ2-2	TRBV6-6	-	TGTGCCAGCAGTTACGGCGGCGGGGAGCTGTTTTTT	CASSYGGGELFF
-	TRBJ1-1	TRBV2	TRBD1	TGTGCCAGCAGTGAAGCTGGGGACAGGAGTGAAGCTTTCTTT	CASSEAGDRSEAFF
-	TRBJ2-1	TRBV9	TRBD2	TGTGCCAGCAGCGCTAGCGGGGGCCAAAATGAGCAGTTCTTC	CASSASGGQNEQFF
-	TRBJ2-5	TRBV2	-	TGTGCCAGCAGTGAAGCAGGGGCGACCCAAGAGACCCAGTACTTC	CASSEAGATQETQYF
-	TRBJ2-3	TRBV5-1	TRBD2	TGCGCCAGCAGGGGTAGCGGGGGCGCAGATACGCAGTATTTT	CASRGSGGADTQYF
-	TRBJ1-2	TRBV15	-	TGTGCCACCAGCAGAAGGGGTTGGAACTATGGCTACACCTTC	CATSRRGWNYGYTF
-	TRBJ2-7	TRBV5-6	TRBD1	TGTGCCAGCAGCTTACTAACGGGACAGGCCTACGAGCAGTACTTC	CASSLLTGQAYEQYF
-	TRBJ1-2	TRBV4-1	TRBD1	TGCGCCAGCAGCCCCTTGACAGGGGGTAGTGGCTACACCTTC	CASSPLTGGSGYTF
-	TRBJ1-6	TRBV7-8	TRBD1	TGTGCCAGCAGCTTAGCGCTAACAGGGGCGGCGCGGTCACCCCTCCACTTT	CASSLALTGAARSPLHF
few	TRBJ2-1	TRBV3-1/TRBV3-2	TRBD2	TGTGCCAGCAGCTTAGGACTAGCGGGAGTAGGCAATGAGCAGTTCTTC	CASSLGLAGVGNEQFF
-	TRBJ1-6	TRBV7-6	-	TGTGCCAGCAGCTTAGGCAGGGGCAACTCACCCCTCCACTTT	CASSLGRGNSPLHF
-	TRBJ2-1	TRBV11-2	TRBD1	TGTGCCAGCAGCGCTGACAGGGGGAGTACTGAGCAGTTCTTC	CASSADRGSTEQFF
-	TRBJ1-1	TRBV5-4	-	TGTGCCAGCAGCCAACCGGAGGAGGGCAACACTGAAGCTTTCTTT	CASSQPEEGNTEAFF
-	TRBJ1-3	TRBV3-1/TRBV3-2	-	TGTGCCAGCAGCCAAGATACGGGGAACACCATATATTTT	CASSQDTGNTIYF
-	TRBJ1-1	TRBV15	TRBD1	TGTGCCACCAGCAGAATGACAGGGATGAACACTGAAGCTTTCTTT	CATSRMTGMNTEAFF
-	TRBJ1-2	TRBV5-4	-	TGTGCCAGCAGCTTCGGCAGGGAAGACTATGGCTACACCTTC	CASSFGREDYGYTF
-	TRBJ2-5	TRBV7-3	TRBD1	TGTGCCAGCAGCTCGACAGGGGGGGAGACCCAGTACTTC	CASSSTGGETQYF
-	TRBJ2-1	TRBV27	-	TGTGCCAGCAATCTCGGACATGCAGGCTACAATGAGCAGTTCTTC	CASNLGHAGYNEQFF
once	TRBJ2-5	TRBV6-5	-	TGTGCCACTCTGAGGGGGGAGACCCAGTACTTC	CATLRGETQYF
-	TRBJ1-4	TRBV19	-	TGTGCCACCAACAGCGGCTCTAATGAAAAACTGTTTTTT	CATNSGSNEKLFF